This TCR beta chain was identified in a study of Tregs in tolerant kidney transplant recipients. Study overall: Related graft donors supplied nonmyeloablative bone marrow transplants, and mixed chimerism was transient.

Method: immunoSEQ multiplex PCR; TCRdb's copy keeps in-frame clones and lacks some. The table shows around 9,700 clones, with approximately 89% occurring only once. V was clipped by 1 base and J by 5 bases, with 11 bases between them. CDR3 length: 15 amino acids. The germline V gene encodes CDR1 MGHRA and CDR2 YSYEKL. Points on this clone: Antigen unknown.

The material was Tregs from blood cultured with allogeneic cells, obtained before the transplant. The gene calls are TRBV4-1 and TRBJ1-4; no clear D. The sequence derives from a human patient who received a combined kidney and bone marrow transplant. The CDR3 region is CASSQGRRKNEKLFF. The DNA of the CDR3 is TGCGCCAGCAGCCAAGGGAGGCGCAAGAATGAAAAACTGTTTTTT.